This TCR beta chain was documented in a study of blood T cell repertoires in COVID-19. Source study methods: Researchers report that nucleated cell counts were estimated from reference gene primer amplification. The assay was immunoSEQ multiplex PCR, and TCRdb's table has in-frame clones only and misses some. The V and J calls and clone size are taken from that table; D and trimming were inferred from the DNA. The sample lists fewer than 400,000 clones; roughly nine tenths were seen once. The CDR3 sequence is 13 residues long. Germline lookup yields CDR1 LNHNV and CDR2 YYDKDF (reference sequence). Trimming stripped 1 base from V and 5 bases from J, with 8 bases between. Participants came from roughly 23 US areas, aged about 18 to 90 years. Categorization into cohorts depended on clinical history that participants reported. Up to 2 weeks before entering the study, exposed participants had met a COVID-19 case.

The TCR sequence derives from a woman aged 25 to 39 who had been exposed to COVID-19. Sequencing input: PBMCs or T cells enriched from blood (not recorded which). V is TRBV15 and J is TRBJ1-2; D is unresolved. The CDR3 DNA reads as TGTGCCACCAGCAGAGCCCACAAGTATGGCTACACCTTC. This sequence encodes CATSRAHKYGYTF.